The text below deals with one TCR beta chain. The sample originates from a study of blood T cell repertoires in COVID-19. Study in general: Acute-phase and convalescent COVID-19 samples originated in the United States, Italy and Spain. Sources were T cells, B-cell-depleted T cells, or PBMCs; the material itself was cDNA or gDNA.

With 5 bases clipped from V and 0 bases from J, the junction kept 7 bases outside the gene matches. Germline V gives CDR1 MNHEY, CDR2 SMNVEV (reference sequence). The CDR3 has 16 residues. In the authors' workflow: The assay estimated nucleated cells by amplifying reference gene primers. The table came from immunoSEQ multiplex PCR; TCRdb's copy has only in-frame clones and leaves some out. The D gene and trimming were derived from the DNA, and the V and J assignments and clone size from that table. This table has about 280,000 clones, approximately 85% appearing once. Sequenced: peripheral blood. The genes are TRBV27 and TRBJ1-2; 9 nucleotides line up with TRBD1. This clonotype was sampled from a man aged 45-65 years with active or convalescent COVID-19. The CDR3, as DNA: TGTGCCAGCAGTCCCAGGACAGGGGTAGCTAACTATGGCTACACCTTC. Amino acid sequence: CASSPRTGVANYGYTF.